The 10 T cell receptor beta chains below were found in one sample sequenced in a study of T cells in Graves' hyperthyroidism and ophthalmopathy. From RNA transcripts, TCR beta CDR3 regions were amplified. HTBI primers were used for first-round RT-PCR of the TCR CDR3. MiXCR, applied by TCRdb to the multiplex PCR reads, yields one record per CDR3 protein. The sample shows some 300,000 distinct CDR3 sequences, approximately 18% of them seen only once. Sequencing used blood. These receptors were obtained from a man aged 45-60 years with Graves' ophthalmopathy.

CDR3 in DNA: TGTGCCAGCAGTTACTCGACTAGCGGGTTCTACGAGCAGTACTTC. It codes for CASSYSTSGFYEQYF. The V gene is TRBV6-2 or TRBV6-3, the J gene TRBJ2-7, with TRBD2 matching 10 bases. Per germline, CDR1 MNHEY and CDR2 SVGEGT. Germline trimming cut 0 bases from V and 3 bases from J; bases unmatched to any gene: 2. The CDR3 contains 15 residues.

This clonotype was picked up a small number of times. The V call is TRBV10-2, the J call TRBJ2-7; perhaps D is TRBD1 or TRBD2 (6 bases each). V lost 10 bases and J 2 bases, leaving 21 bases between the germline ends. The CDR3 contains 15 residues. Germline CDR1 is WSHSY and CDR2 is SAAADI. Here the CDR3 reads CATTIKDSGPYEQYF. Here the CDR3 DNA reads TGCGCCACCACTATTAAGGACAGCGGGCCCTACGAGCAGTACTTC.

Only a few counts were recorded for this clonotype. The chain couples TRBV6-2 or TRBV6-3 to TRBJ2-2; D may be TRBD2 (6 bases). Trimming shortened V by 6 bases and J by 4 bases, and 21 bases separated the two germline ends. The germline V gene encodes CDR1 MNHEY and CDR2 SVGEGT. CDR3 length: 17 amino acids. CDR3 DNA: TGTGCCAGCAGCAAACCCGCGAGGAGGGCGGGCACCGGGGAGCTGTTTTTT. Protein: CASSKPARRAGTGELFF.

This chain links TRBV24-1 with TRBJ2-7, with a tentative D call TRBD2 (6 bases). In germline, CDR1 is KGHDR, CDR2 SFDVKD. The CDR3 has 12 amino acids. The V end lost 9 bases, the J end lost 2 bases, and 10 bases lay between the germline ends. For the CDR3, the DNA is TGTGCCACCTCCGGAGGGACCTACGAGCAGTACTTC. Its translation is CATSGGTYEQYF.

V is TRBV19 and J is TRBJ2-1; perhaps TRBD2 as D (7 bases). Trimming shortened V by 5 bases and J by 0 bases, and 14 bases separated the two germline ends. The CDR3 is made up of 16 amino acids. Per germline, CDR1 LNHDA and CDR2 SQIVND (reference sequence). CDR3 coding DNA: TGTGCCAGTAGTCCGCGGGGGCCCTTCTCCTACAATGAGCAGTTCTTC. Residues: CASSPRGPFSYNEQFF.

This clonotype was seen repeatedly, ten times or more. This chain uses TRBV7-3 with TRBJ2-1; perhaps TRBD2 as D (6 bases). Germline assignment: CDR1 SGHTA and CDR2 FQGTGA. V gave up 2 bases and J gave up 6 bases, with 17 bases separating them. This CDR3 is 16 amino acids long. As DNA, the CDR3 is TGTGCCAGCAGCTTATCCCCCGGACTACGCAGCAATGAGCAGTTCTTC. Its protein product is CASSLSPGLRSNEQFF.

This clonotype has ten or more counts. The chain combines TRBV2 with TRBJ2-5, with 8 bases that match TRBD1. Germline lookup yields CDR1 SNHLY and CDR2 FYNNEI. Trimming removed 9 bases from V and 1 base from J; junction bases left unmatched: 7. This CDR3 has 14 residues. The CDR3 is CASLRDRLQETQYF. The DNA for the CDR3 is TGTGCCAGTCTAAGGGACAGGCTCCAAGAGACCCAGTACTTC.

This clonotype appeared many times. The chain carries TRBV18 and TRBJ2-5, with D uncertain. Germline V gene lookup returns CDR1 KGHSH and CDR2 LQKENI. The CDR3 has 15 amino acids. The V end lost 2 bases, the J end lost 6 bases, and 16 bases lay between the germline ends. CDR3 nucleotides: TGTGCCAGCTCACCAGCAGTTGCCCCGTCCAAGACCCAGTACTTC. This sequence encodes CASSPAVAPSKTQYF.

In this sample, this clonotype turned up a few times. The V and J genes are TRBV30 and TRBJ2-1, with 10 nucleotides matching TRBD1. CDR3 length equals 15 residues. The trim removed 5 bases at V and 6 bases at J, leaving 10 bases unmatched. Germline lookup yields CDR1 GTSNPN and CDR2 SVGIG (reference sequence). The CDR3 nucleotides read TGTGCCTGGGGGACCGGGACAGGGGTTAGCAATGAGCAGTTCTTC. Translating it yields CAWGTGTGVSNEQFF.

The table lists this clonotype with a few counts. The CDR3 nucleotides read TGTGCCAGCAGCTTGAGAAGGGAGATGAACACTGAAGCTTTCTTT. Amino acid sequence: CASSLRREMNTEAFF. This chain uses TRBV5-4 with TRBJ1-1; D is ambiguous. Germline loops: CDR1 SGHNT, CDR2 YYREEE (reference sequence). The CDR3 has 15 amino acids. The ends were cut back, 1 base at V and 0 bases at J, with 10 bases in the middle.